Listed below are T cell receptor beta chains from one sample, sequenced in a study of beta chain features in type 1 diabetes. Using immunoSEQ multiplex PCR, the repertoire was profiled, and TCRdb retains in-frame clones only, with some absent. This table has around 41,000 clones, 66% appearing once. The source material was Tregs from blood. Receptors were obtained from a young man with type 1 diabetes. Some clones in this sample may be carry-over from other donors' samples. Both conserved end residues are part of each CDR3. The D gene is left open where the match is weak. Where a row states a size, it is once, few, many or the class of an expanded clone; other rows omit it.

V	size	D	J	CDR3	DNA
TRBV18	-	-	TRBJ1-2	CASSPPGGSEIGYTF	TGTGCCAGCTCACCACCGGGAGGGTCAGAAATTGGCTACACCTTC
TRBV6-6	few	-	TRBJ1-5	CASSPPGYNQPQHF	TGTGCCAGCAGTCCTCCGGGGTACAATCAGCCCCAGCATTTT
TRBV5-1	-	-	TRBJ2-6	CASSRALGANVLTF	TGCGCCAGCAGCCGAGCTCTAGGGGCCAACGTCCTGACTTTC
TRBV6-1	-	TRBD1	TRBJ2-5	CASSGTGLGETQYF	TGTGCCAGCAGCGGGACAGGGCTCGGAGAGACCCAGTACTTC
TRBV18	-	-	TRBJ2-7	CASSPGVDEQYF	TGTGCCAGCTCACCAGGAGTGGACGAGCAGTACTTC
TRBV6-4	-	TRBD1	TRBJ2-4	CASRTQTGLGHIQYF	TGTGCCAGCAGAACCCAGACAGGGCTTGGGCACATTCAGTACTTC
TRBV28	-	TRBD1	TRBJ2-1	CASSQGQENEQFF	TGTGCCAGCAGTCAAGGACAGGAGAATGAGCAGTTCTTC
TRBV2	-	-	TRBJ1-5	CASSVDFNQPQHF	TGTGCCAGCAGTGTGGACTTCAATCAGCCCCAGCATTTT
TRBV6-6	-	TRBD1	TRBJ2-7	CASSSQGAFLSYEQYF	TGTGCCAGCAGTTCACAGGGGGCTTTTCTATCCTACGAGCAGTACTTC
TRBV7-9	-	-	TRBJ2-3	CASSRTVSTDTQYF	TGTGCCAGCAGCCGGACAGTTAGCACAGATACGCAGTATTTT
TRBV5-1	-	-	TRBJ2-2	CASSLGVDGTGELFF	TGCGCCAGCAGCTTGGGCGTAGACGGGACCGGGGAGCTGTTTTTT
TRBV2	-	-	TRBJ2-7	CASSEQTALSYEQYF	TGTGCCAGCAGTGAACAGACAGCCTTGTCCTACGAGCAGTACTTC
TRBV28	-	TRBD1	TRBJ1-5	CASSSTGDVKPQHF	TGTGCCAGCAGTTCGACAGGGGACGTCAAGCCCCAGCATTTT
TRBV6-5	-	-	TRBJ2-1	CASSYRDISYNEQFF	TGTGCCAGCAGTTATCGGGACATATCCTACAATGAGCAGTTCTTC
TRBV4-2	few	TRBD1	TRBJ2-5	CASSPGQGSGTQYF	TGTGCCAGCAGCCCGGGACAGGGATCGGGGACCCAGTACTTC
TRBV5-1	-	TRBD2	TRBJ2-2	CASSSAGDTGELFF	TGCGCCAGCAGCTCCGCGGGGGACACCGGGGAGCTGTTTTTT